The text below deals with one T cell receptor (beta chain). Its matching antigen is unknown. These data belong to a study of radiation and T cells in renal cell carcinoma. Time point denoted: baseline pretreatment blood. As for treatment: 15 Gy SBRT to primary tumor, nephrectomy 4 weeks later. After SBRT, blood was collected at 2 and 4 weeks, plus baseline. This renal cell carcinoma was of the clear cell type. The germline gives CDR1 LGHNA, CDR2 YNFKEQ. The CDR3 has 15 amino acids. V lost 0 bases and J lost 4; bases outside the gene matches: 3. Profiled with immunoSEQ multiplex PCR; TCRdb holds only in-frame clones, not every one. The sample records about 150,000 clones, about 87% being singletons. Points from the study as a whole: From baseline, blood top tumor clonotypes peaked at 2 weeks post-radiation. Baseline intratumoral clonotype presence is unknown without pretreatment biopsies.

The chain uses TRBV4-2 and TRBJ2-5; 9 bases are shared with TRBD2. This sequence originates from a woman in her seventies with renal cell carcinoma. The specimen was blood, collected from a patient whose treatment included radiotherapy and nephrectomy. CDR3: CASSQEAAGGETQYF. For the CDR3, the DNA is TGTGCCAGCAGCCAAGAAGCAGCGGGGGGAGAGACCCAGTACTTC.